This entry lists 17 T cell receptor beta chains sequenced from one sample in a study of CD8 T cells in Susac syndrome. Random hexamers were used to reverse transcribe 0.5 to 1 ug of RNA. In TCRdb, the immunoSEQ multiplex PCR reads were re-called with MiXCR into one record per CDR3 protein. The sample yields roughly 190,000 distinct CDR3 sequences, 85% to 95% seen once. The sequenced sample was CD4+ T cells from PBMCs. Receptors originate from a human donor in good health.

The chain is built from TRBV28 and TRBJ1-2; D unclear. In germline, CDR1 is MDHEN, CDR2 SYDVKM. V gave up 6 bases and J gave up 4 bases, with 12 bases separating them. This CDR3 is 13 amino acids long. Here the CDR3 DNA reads TGTGCCAGCAGACCCCCCAATCCCTATGGCTACACCTTC. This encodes CASRPPNPYGYTF.

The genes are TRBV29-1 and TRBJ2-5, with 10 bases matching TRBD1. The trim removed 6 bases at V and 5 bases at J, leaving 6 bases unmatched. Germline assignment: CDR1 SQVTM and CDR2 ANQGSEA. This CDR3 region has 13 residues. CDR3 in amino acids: CSVDQTGGETQYF. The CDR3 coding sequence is TGCAGCGTGGATCAGACAGGGGGCGAGACCCAGTACTTC.

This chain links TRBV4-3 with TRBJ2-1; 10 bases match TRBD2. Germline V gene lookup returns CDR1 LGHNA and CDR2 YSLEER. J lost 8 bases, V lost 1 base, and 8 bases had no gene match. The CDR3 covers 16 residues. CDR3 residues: CASSQVGSGGAHEQFF. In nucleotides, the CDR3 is TGCGCCAGCAGCCAAGTTGGAAGCGGGGGGGCACATGAGCAGTTCTTC.

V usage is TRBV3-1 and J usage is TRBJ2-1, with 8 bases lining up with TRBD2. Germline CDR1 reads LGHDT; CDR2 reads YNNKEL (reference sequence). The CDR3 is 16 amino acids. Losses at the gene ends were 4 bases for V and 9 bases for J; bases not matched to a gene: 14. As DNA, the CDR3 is TGTGCCAGCAGCCCCCATCCAGCGGGGGCGGCGGGTGAGCAGTTCTTC. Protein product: CASSPHPAGAAGEQFF.

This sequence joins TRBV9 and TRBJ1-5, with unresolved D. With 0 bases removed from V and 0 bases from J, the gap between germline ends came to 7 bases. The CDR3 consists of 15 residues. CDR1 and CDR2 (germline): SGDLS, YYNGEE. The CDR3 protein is CASSVDPASNQPQHF. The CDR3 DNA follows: TGTGCCAGCAGCGTAGATCCAGCTAGCAATCAGCCCCAGCATTTT. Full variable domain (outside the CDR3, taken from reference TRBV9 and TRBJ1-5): DSGVTQTPKHLITATGQRVTLRCSPRSGDLSVYWYQQSLDQGLQFLIQYYNGEERAKGNILERFSAQQFPDLHSELNLSSLELGDSALYFCASSVDPASNQPQHFGDGTRLSIL.

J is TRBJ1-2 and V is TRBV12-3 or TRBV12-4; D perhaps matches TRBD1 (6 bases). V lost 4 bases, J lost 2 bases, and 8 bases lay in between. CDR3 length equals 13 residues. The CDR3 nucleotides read TGTGCCAGCAGTTACGGGACAAACTATGGCTACACCTTC. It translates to CASSYGTNYGYTF.

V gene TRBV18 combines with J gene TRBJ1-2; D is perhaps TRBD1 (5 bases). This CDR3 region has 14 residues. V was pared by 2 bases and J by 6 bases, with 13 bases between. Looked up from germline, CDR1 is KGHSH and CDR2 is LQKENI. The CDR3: CASSPNGHVHGYTF. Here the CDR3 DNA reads TGTGCCAGCTCACCAAACGGACACGTGCATGGCTACACCTTC.

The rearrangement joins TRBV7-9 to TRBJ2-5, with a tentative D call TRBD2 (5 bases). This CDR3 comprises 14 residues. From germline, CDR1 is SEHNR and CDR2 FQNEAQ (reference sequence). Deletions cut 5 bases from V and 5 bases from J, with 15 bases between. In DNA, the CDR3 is TGTGCCAGCAGCCCCACTAACGGCGGGGAGACCCAGTACTTC. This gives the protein CASSPTNGGETQYF.

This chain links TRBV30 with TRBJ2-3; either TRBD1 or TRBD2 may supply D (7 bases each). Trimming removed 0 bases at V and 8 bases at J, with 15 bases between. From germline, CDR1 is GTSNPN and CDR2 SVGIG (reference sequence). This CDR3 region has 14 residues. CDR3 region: CAWSVRQGGVTQYF. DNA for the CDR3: TGTGCCTGGAGTGTACGACAGGGAGGGGTTACGCAGTATTTT.

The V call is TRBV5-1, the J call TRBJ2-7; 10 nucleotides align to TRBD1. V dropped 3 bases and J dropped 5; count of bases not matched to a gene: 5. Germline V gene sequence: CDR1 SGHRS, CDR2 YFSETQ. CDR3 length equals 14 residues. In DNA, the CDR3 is TGCGCCAGCAGCTCCGGGACAGGGGCCCACGAGCAGTACTTC. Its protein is CASSSGTGAHEQYF.

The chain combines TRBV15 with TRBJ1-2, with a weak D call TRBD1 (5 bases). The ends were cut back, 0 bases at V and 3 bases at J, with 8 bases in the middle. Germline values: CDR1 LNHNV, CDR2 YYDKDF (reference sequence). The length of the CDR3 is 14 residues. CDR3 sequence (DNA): TGTGCCACCAGCAGAGACAGGGCTTACTATGGCTACACCTTC. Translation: CATSRDRAYYGYTF.

In DNA form, the CDR3 reads TGTGCCAGTAGTATAGACCTGGACCGACGACCGCTGTTTTTT. This gives the protein CASSIDLDRRPLFF. V and J are TRBV19 and TRBJ2-2, with D unclear. From germline, CDR1 is LNHDA and CDR2 SQIVND (reference sequence). The V and J ends lost 0 bases and 13 bases respectively, with 15 bases between them. The length of the CDR3 is 14 residues.

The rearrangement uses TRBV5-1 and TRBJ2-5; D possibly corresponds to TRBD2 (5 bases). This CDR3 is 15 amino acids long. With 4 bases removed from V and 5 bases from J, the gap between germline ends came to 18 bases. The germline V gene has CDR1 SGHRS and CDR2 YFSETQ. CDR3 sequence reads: CASSPKVGAAETQYF. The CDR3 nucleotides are TGCGCCAGCAGCCCGAAGGTGGGAGCTGCGGAGACCCAGTACTTC.

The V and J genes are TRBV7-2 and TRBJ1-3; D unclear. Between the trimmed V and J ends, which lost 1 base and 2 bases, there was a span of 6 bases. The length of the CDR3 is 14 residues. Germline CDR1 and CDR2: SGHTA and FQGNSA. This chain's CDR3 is CASSLGTPGNTIYF. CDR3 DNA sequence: TGTGCCAGCAGCTTAGGGACCCCTGGAAACACCATATATTTT.

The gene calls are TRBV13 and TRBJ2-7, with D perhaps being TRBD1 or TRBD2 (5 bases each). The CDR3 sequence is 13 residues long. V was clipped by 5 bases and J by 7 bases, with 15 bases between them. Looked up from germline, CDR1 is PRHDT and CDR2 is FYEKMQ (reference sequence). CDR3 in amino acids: CASSRTHGGEQYF. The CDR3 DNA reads TGTGCCAGCAGCCGGACCCATGGGGGAGAGCAGTACTTC.

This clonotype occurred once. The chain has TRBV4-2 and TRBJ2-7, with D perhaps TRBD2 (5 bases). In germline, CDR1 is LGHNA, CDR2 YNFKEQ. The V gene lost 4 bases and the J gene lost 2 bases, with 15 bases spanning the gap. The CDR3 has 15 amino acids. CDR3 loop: CASSRTGKATYEQYF. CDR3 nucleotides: TGTGCCAGCAGCCGGACGGGGAAGGCCACCTACGAGCAGTACTTC.

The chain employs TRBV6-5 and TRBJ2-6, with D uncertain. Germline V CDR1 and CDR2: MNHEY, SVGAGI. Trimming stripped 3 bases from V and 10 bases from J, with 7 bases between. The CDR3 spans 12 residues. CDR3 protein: CASSYLGNVLTF. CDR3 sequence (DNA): TGTGCCAGCAGTTATCTCGGGAACGTCCTGACTTTC.